The 3 T cell receptor beta chains below all came from one sample that was sequenced in a study of blood T cell repertoires in COVID-19. Here immunoSEQ multiplex PCR was the method, and the copy in TCRdb shows in-frame clones only, minus some. Of around 130,000 clones in the sample, 80% to 90% are singletons; the top ten hold 28%. What was sequenced was peripheral blood. The receptors stem from a man between 65 and 79 years old with active or convalescent COVID-19.

The chain uses TRBV29-1 and TRBJ2-3, with 7 bases lining up with TRBD1. The CDR3 totals 14 residues. After removal of 7 bases from V and 1 base from J, the junction contained 8 bases not matched to a gene. CDR1 is SQVTM, CDR2 ANQGSEA, per germline. The DNA for the CDR3 is TGCAGCGCCTTCGGGACAGCGGGCACAGATACGCAGTATTTT. Its translation is CSAFGTAGTDTQYF.

The chain carries TRBV6-2 or TRBV6-3 and TRBJ2-7; 11 bases map to TRBD1. The germline V gene encodes CDR1 MNHEY and CDR2 SVGEGT. The CDR3 loop spans 16 amino acids. After removal of 1 base from V and 5 bases from J, the junction contained 7 bases not matched to a gene. The CDR3 is CASSYYSPGQGDEQYF. Here the CDR3 DNA reads TGTGCCAGCAGTTACTACTCGCCGGGACAGGGGGACGAGCAGTACTTC.

The J gene is TRBJ1-5, the V gene TRBV11-2, with D possibly being TRBD1 (5 bases). Germline V gives CDR1 SGHAT, CDR2 FQNNGV. Trimming cost V 2 bases and J 7 bases, with 21 bases left between them. The CDR3 covers 17 residues. CDR3 protein: CASSLRAGGVDGQPQHF. For the CDR3, the DNA is TGTGCCAGCAGCTTACGCGCTGGGGGGGTGGATGGACAGCCCCAGCATTTT.